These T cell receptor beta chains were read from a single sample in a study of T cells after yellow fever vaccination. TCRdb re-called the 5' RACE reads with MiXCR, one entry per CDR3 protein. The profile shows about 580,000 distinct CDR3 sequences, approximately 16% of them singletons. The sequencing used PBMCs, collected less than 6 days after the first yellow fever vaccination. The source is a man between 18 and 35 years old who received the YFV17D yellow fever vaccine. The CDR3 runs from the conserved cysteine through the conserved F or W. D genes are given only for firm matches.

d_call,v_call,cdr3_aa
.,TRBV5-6,CAISPGRRHNEQFF
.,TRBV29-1,CSALQETQYF
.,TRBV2,CASLIWETQYF
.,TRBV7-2,CASSLLGTDTQYF
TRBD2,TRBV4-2,CASSYGTRESTDTQYF
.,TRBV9,CASSAPEGGSNTEDFF
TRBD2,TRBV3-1,CASSQLAGGPSEQFF
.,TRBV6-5,CASSYGGRGDTQYF
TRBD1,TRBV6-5,CASSYSPTTGASYEQYF
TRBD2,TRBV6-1,CASRPGTTTSADTQYF
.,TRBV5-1,CASRILADTQYF
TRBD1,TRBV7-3,CASSLSRTGDYNEQFF
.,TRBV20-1,CSAREGGPGQPQHF
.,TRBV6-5,CASSYKVAGAINYGYTF
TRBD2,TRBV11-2,CASSLEPTSGGRKGGELFF
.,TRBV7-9,CASLRDISDTQYF
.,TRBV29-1,CSVEDSLRGIGEQFF
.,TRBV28,CASSLGSNSYNEQFF
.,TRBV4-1,CASSRDEGYEQFF
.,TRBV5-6,CASTTGGKPQHF
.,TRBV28,CATGSPGGYTF
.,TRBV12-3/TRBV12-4,CASSWGPGTQGGYTF
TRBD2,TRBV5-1,CASSLLASGNTGELFF
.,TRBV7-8,CASSWGRTDTQYF
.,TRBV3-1,CASSLGASNQPQHF
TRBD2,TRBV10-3,CAISEPPGLAGSLNEQFF
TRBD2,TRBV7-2,CASSFSGGYQEAQYF
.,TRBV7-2,CASSLARQGESEAFF
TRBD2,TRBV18,CASSPIMSGGASGANVLTF
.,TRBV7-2,CASSIHFSGQETQYF
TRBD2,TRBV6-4,CASSDSIGVAGSPSPEQFF
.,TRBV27,CASRHENTEAFF
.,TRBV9,CASSENPGVSYGYTF
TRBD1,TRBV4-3,CASSIDRGEGYGYTF
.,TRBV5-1,CASSVGRNYGYTF
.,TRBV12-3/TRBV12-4,CASTPLATNEKLFF
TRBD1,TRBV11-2,CASSSYRGKSADTQYF
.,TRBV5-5,CASSLGGDAFF
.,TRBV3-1,CASRRGPEETQYF
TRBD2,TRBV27,CASSRIGGGGINEQFF
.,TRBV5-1,CASSPNRETQYF